This record covers a single T cell receptor beta chain. The target antigen is unknown. These data belong to a study of identifying expanded T cells in peripheral blood. Collection occurred without any documented infections or immune events in donors. Germline CDR1 and CDR2: MDHEN and SYDVKM. The CDR3 loop spans 12 amino acids. V gave up 5 bases and J gave up 10 bases, with 9 bases separating them. The repertoire was sequenced with immunoSEQ multiplex PCR; TCRdb's copy has only in-frame clones and lacks some. Of about 85,000 clones in the sample, 89% are singletons; the top ten hold around 3%. General observations from the study: Across healthy donors, higher total template counts meant significantly greater roughly 2-week count variance.

This chain uses TRBV28 with TRBJ1-6; D ambiguous. The source material was blood. This TCR was recovered from a person aged 18-69 years in good health. This CDR3 is CASSHGNSPLHF. The CDR3 nucleotides are TGTGCCAGCAGTCACGGGAACTCACCCCTCCACTTT.